Listed below are T cell receptor beta chains from one sample, sequenced in a study of glioma-infiltrating T cells. TCRdb reprocessed the multiplex PCR reads with MiXCR, giving one entry per CDR3 protein. The data show about 110,000 distinct CDR3 sequences, 25% to 30% seen once. Source material: glioma tissue, nonneoplastic brain tissue, or PBMCs (not recorded which). Receptor source: a human donor with low-grade glioma or glioblastoma, undergoing nonglioma brain surgery, or in good health (not recorded which). CDR3s include the opening cysteine and the closing phenylalanine or tryptophan. The order of the fields is J gene, V gene, clone size, D gene, CDR3 protein, CDR3 DNA. A D gene is named only where the DNA matches it firmly. Size is stated for part of the rows, as once, few or many counts, or as a class when the clone is expanded.

J: TRBJ2-7; V: TRBV10-3; size: many; D: NA; CDR3: CAISESTQATYEQYF; DNA: TGTGCCATCAGTGAGTCGACACAGGCGACCTACGAGCAGTACTTC
J: TRBJ2-7; V: TRBV6-2/TRBV6-3; size: medium-sized; D: TRBD2; CDR3: CASSYVPAGTSGMYEQYF; DNA: TGTGCCAGCAGTTACGTGCCGGCTGGGACTAGCGGAATGTACGAGCAGTACTTC
J: TRBJ2-7; V: TRBV6-8; size: NA; D: TRBD2; CDR3: CASNSAGGGPYEQYF; DNA: TGTGCCAGCAATTCGGCGGGAGGGGGCCCCTACGAGCAGTACTTC
J: TRBJ2-1; V: TRBV5-1; size: NA; D: TRBD2; CDR3: CASSLGRGLAGDEQFF; DNA: TGCGCCAGCAGCTTAGGAAGGGGACTAGCGGGAGATGAGCAGTTCTTC
J: TRBJ2-3; V: TRBV2; size: many; D: NA; CDR3: CASSATGYTDTQYF; DNA: TGTGCCAGCAGTGCGACAGGTTACACAGATACGCAGTATTTT
J: TRBJ2-7; V: TRBV7-2; size: many; D: TRBD2; CDR3: CASSLGTSGLTYEQYF; DNA: TGTGCCAGCAGCTTAGGGACTAGCGGTTTAACCTACGAGCAGTACTTC
J: TRBJ2-3; V: TRBV11-2; size: few; D: TRBD2; CDR3: CASSNPLGGTDTQYF; DNA: TGTGCCAGCAGCAATCCCCTGGGGGGGACAGATACGCAGTATTTT
J: TRBJ2-3; V: TRBV27; size: many; D: NA; CDR3: CASSVRLQEGTDTQYF; DNA: TGTGCCAGCTCCGTACGGCTACAGGAGGGCACAGATACGCAGTATTTT
J: TRBJ1-1; V: TRBV20-1; size: many; D: NA; CDR3: CSARSLPNTEAFF; DNA: TGCAGTGCTAGGTCCCTCCCGAACACTGAAGCTTTCTTT
J: TRBJ1-1; V: TRBV7-3; size: many; D: TRBD1; CDR3: CASSLDGDSNTEAFF; DNA: TGTGCCAGCAGCTTAGACGGGGACAGCAACACTGAAGCTTTCTTT
J: TRBJ2-1; V: TRBV12-3/TRBV12-4; size: many; D: TRBD2; CDR3: CASSPGGSYNEQFF; DNA: TGTGCCAGCAGTCCGGGAGGCTCCTACAATGAGCAGTTCTTC
J: TRBJ1-5; V: TRBV7-3; size: many; D: NA; CDR3: CASSFGQNQPQHF; DNA: TGTGCCAGCAGCTTCGGCCAGAATCAGCCCCAGCATTTT
J: TRBJ2-7; V: TRBV7-9; size: many; D: NA; CDR3: CASSFRQDRTYEQYF; DNA: TGTGCCAGCAGCTTTAGACAGGACCGCACCTACGAGCAGTACTTC
J: TRBJ2-1; V: TRBV3-1; size: many; D: NA; CDR3: CASSQGWVEQFF; DNA: TGTGCCAGCAGCCAAGGGTGGGTTGAGCAGTTCTTC
J: TRBJ1-1; V: TRBV27; size: NA; D: NA; CDR3: CASLGGGTTEAFF; DNA: TGTGCCAGCCTGGGAGGGGGAACCACTGAAGCTTTCTTT
J: TRBJ2-7; V: TRBV29-1; size: many; D: NA; CDR3: CSVESPSQSYEQYF; DNA: TGCAGCGTTGAATCCCCTAGCCAGTCCTACGAGCAGTACTTC
J: TRBJ1-2; V: TRBV2; size: many; D: NA; CDR3: CGGGDNYGYTF; DNA: TGTGGAGGAGGGGATAACTATGGCTACACCTTC
J: TRBJ1-2; V: TRBV2; size: many; D: NA; CDR3: CASQGIYGYTF; DNA: TGTGCCAGCCAAGGGATCTATGGCTACACCTTC
J: TRBJ2-1; V: TRBV6-6; size: NA; D: TRBD2; CDR3: CASSRGAGSPFSYNEQSF; DNA: TGTGCCAGCAGCCGGGGAGCGGGAAGCCCCTTCTCCTACAATGAGCAGTCCTTC
J: TRBJ1-1; V: TRBV9; size: many; D: TRBD1; CDR3: CASSAGQAEAFF; DNA: TGTGCCAGCAGCGCCGGACAGGCTGAAGCTTTCTTT
J: TRBJ1-2; V: TRBV20-1; size: many; D: NA; CDR3: CSARGTTGNYGYTF; DNA: TGCAGTGCTAGAGGCACCACAGGGAACTATGGCTACACCTTC
J: TRBJ2-1; V: TRBV7-2; size: once; D: NA; CDR3: CASSFKWEVEQFF; DNA: TGTGCCAGCAGCTTCAAGTGGGAAGTGGAGCAGTTCTTC
J: TRBJ2-7; V: TRBV20-1; size: many; D: NA; CDR3: CSARDEVQAWDFGYEQYF; DNA: TGCAGTGCTAGAGATGAGGTCCAGGCATGGGATTTTGGCTACGAGCAGTACTTC
J: TRBJ2-1; V: TRBV28; size: many; D: NA; CDR3: CASSLPRGSSSYNEQFF; DNA: TGTGCCAGCAGTTTACCCCGCGGGTCTAGCTCCTACAATGAGCAGTTCTTC
J: TRBJ1-3; V: TRBV12-3/TRBV12-4; size: many; D: TRBD1; CDR3: CASSRQGLTGNTIYF; DNA: TGTGCCAGCAGTCGACAGGGGTTAACTGGAAACACCATATATTTT
J: TRBJ2-7; V: TRBV12-3/TRBV12-4; size: NA; D: NA; CDR3: CASSPTDLGPYEQYF; DNA: TGTGCCAGCAGTCCCACCGACTTAGGCCCCTACGAGCAGTACTTC
J: TRBJ2-1; V: TRBV18; size: many; D: TRBD2; CDR3: CASSPRLAGGDEQFF; DNA: TGTGCCAGCTCACCGCGACTAGCGGGAGGTGATGAGCAGTTCTTC
J: TRBJ2-3; V: TRBV2; size: many; D: NA; CDR3: CASSERSSTDTQYF; DNA: TGTGCCAGCAGTGAAAGGTCTAGCACAGATACGCAGTATTTT
J: TRBJ1-3; V: TRBV4-3; size: many; D: NA; CDR3: CASSQDPQGVVGNTIYF; DNA: TGCGCCAGCAGCCAAGATCCGCAGGGAGTCGTTGGAAACACCATATATTTT
J: TRBJ2-1; V: TRBV3-1; size: few; D: NA; CDR3: CASSPSQAPEQFF; DNA: TGTGCCAGCAGCCCCTCTCAGGCCCCTGAGCAGTTCTTC
J: TRBJ1-3; V: TRBV5-1; size: NA; D: NA; CDR3: CASSPEAVASGNTIYF; DNA: TGCGCCAGCAGCCCGGAGGCCGTCGCCTCTGGAAACACCATATATTTT
J: TRBJ1-5; V: TRBV4-1; size: many; D: NA; CDR3: CASSPPPGRGNQPQHF; DNA: TGCGCCAGCAGCCCCCCACCCGGCCGCGGCAATCAGCCCCAGCATTTT
J: TRBJ1-1; V: TRBV30; size: NA; D: TRBD1; CDR3: CAWSPGGTEAFF; DNA: TGTGCCTGGAGTCCAGGGGGAACTGAAGCTTTCTTT
J: TRBJ2-3; V: TRBV6-1; size: many; D: NA; CDR3: CASSYARTDTQYF; DNA: TGTGCCAGCAGTTACGCTCGCACAGATACGCAGTATTTT
J: TRBJ2-5; V: TRBV5-4; size: many; D: TRBD2; CDR3: CASSDGGTQETQYF; DNA: TGTGCCAGCAGCGACGGGGGGACCCAAGAGACCCAGTACTTC
J: TRBJ1-4; V: TRBV19; size: many; D: NA; CDR3: CASHPGGYNEKLFF; DNA: TGTGCCAGTCATCCCGGCGGTTATAATGAAAAACTGTTTTTT
J: TRBJ2-3; V: TRBV3-1; size: many; D: TRBD1; CDR3: CASSPWDRATDTQYF; DNA: TGTGCCAGCAGCCCCTGGGACAGGGCCACAGATACGCAGTATTTT
J: TRBJ2-7; V: TRBV6-6; size: many; D: NA; CDR3: CASSYQGRRNEQYF; DNA: TGTGCCAGCAGTTACCAGGGACGGAGAAACGAGCAGTACTTC
J: TRBJ2-4; V: TRBV6-2/TRBV6-3; size: once; D: NA; CDR3: CVSLSLRRDIQYF; DNA: TGTGTTAGCCTTTCACTGAGACGGGACATTCAGTACTTC
J: TRBJ1-5; V: TRBV5-6; size: NA; D: TRBD1; CDR3: CASSLGQGSGNQPQHF; DNA: TGTGCCAGCAGCTTGGGACAGGGGAGCGGCAATCAGCCCCAGCATTTT
J: TRBJ2-1; V: TRBV28; size: few; D: TRBD1; CDR3: CASSLDRGAYNEQFF; DNA: TGTGCCAGCAGCCTGGACAGGGGTGCCTACAATGAGCAGTTCTTC
J: TRBJ1-3; V: TRBV19; size: NA; D: NA; CDR3: CASSIGTPPDTIYF; DNA: TGTGCCAGTAGTATCGGTACACCGCCGGACACCATATATTTT
J: TRBJ2-5; V: TRBV29-1; size: NA; D: NA; CDR3: CSVVIWLWSAHLETQYF; DNA: TGCAGCGTTGTGATCTGGCTGTGGTCGGCACATTTGGAGACCCAGTACTTC
J: TRBJ1-2; V: TRBV9; size: few; D: NA; CDR3: CASSVVPLYGYTF; DNA: TGTGCCAGCAGCGTAGTACCCCTCTATGGCTACACCTTC
J: TRBJ1-2; V: TRBV18; size: many; D: NA; CDR3: CASGDGPNYGYTF; DNA: TGTGCCAGCGGGGACGGCCCTAACTATGGCTACACCTTC
J: TRBJ2-1; V: TRBV5-1; size: many; D: NA; CDR3: CASSSSGYEQFF; DNA: TGCGCCAGCAGCAGCTCCGGTTATGAGCAGTTCTTC
J: TRBJ1-1; V: TRBV3-1; size: few; D: NA; CDR3: CASSQDVTFF; DNA: TGTGCCAGCAGCCAAGATGTGACTTTCTTT
J: TRBJ2-1; V: TRBV2; size: many; D: NA; CDR3: CASSELGLLPTYNEQFF; DNA: TGTGCCAGCAGTGAATTAGGACTCCTCCCCACTTACAATGAGCAGTTCTTC
J: TRBJ1-3; V: TRBV4-1; size: NA; D: TRBD1; CDR3: CASSQDLGEGTVRYF; DNA: TGCGCCAGCAGCCAAGATCTTGGCGAAGGGACAGTAAGATATTTT
J: TRBJ1-1; V: TRBV7-2; size: NA; D: NA; CDR3: CASSTLPIIDTEAFF; DNA: TGTGCCAGCAGCACCCTACCGATCATCGACACTGAAGCTTTCTTT